A single sample is the source of the 19 T cell receptor beta chains below, sequenced in a study of blood T cell repertoires in COVID-19. Method: immunoSEQ multiplex PCR; TCRdb's copy keeps in-frame clones and lacks some. The top ten clones hold 2.5% to 3% of a sample with fewer than 350,000 clones, about 86% of them seen once. The sequenced sample was peripheral blood. These receptors all come from a woman aged 55-69 years with active or convalescent COVID-19.

This clone was detected a few times. V gene TRBV20-1 combines with J gene TRBJ2-7, with 10 bases matching TRBD1. V lost 6 bases, J lost 5 bases, and 1 base stayed unmatched. Per germline, CDR1 DFQATT and CDR2 SNEGSKA (reference sequence). The CDR3 has 11 residues. The CDR3 protein is CSAGQGNEQYF. The CDR3 DNA follows: TGCAGTGCGGGACAGGGGAACGAGCAGTACTTC.

This clone was detected many times. The chain has TRBV3-1 (or the pseudogene TRBV3-2) and TRBJ2-2, with 14 nucleotides matching TRBD2. J was trimmed by 3 bases and V by 4 bases; bases with no gene match: 4. The CDR3 loop spans 17 amino acids. Germline V gene sequence: CDR1 LGHDT, CDR2 YNNKEL (reference sequence). DNA for the CDR3: TGTGCCAGCAGCCCGGGACTAGCGGGGGAGGACACCGGGGAGCTGTTTTTT. This encodes CASSPGLAGEDTGELFF.

The rearrangement uses TRBV5-4 and TRBJ2-3, with a tentative D call TRBD2 (7 bases). Germline CDR1 SGHNT, CDR2 YYREEE (reference sequence). The V end lost 5 bases, the J end lost 1 base, and 20 bases lay between the germline ends. The CDR3 has 17 residues. CDR3: CASSLRLGGRGTDTQYF. The CDR3 region has the DNA TGTGCCAGCAGTCTACGCTTGGGGGGGCGGGGCACAGATACGCAGTATTTT.

The table lists this clone with a few counts. The gene calls are TRBV11-2 and TRBJ2-5; a possible D gene is TRBD2 (6 bases). The CDR3 covers 12 residues. Germline-derived CDR1 and CDR2 are SGHAT and FQNNGV. Trimming took 3 bases from V and 10 from J, leaving 12 bases between them. CDR3: CASSLGGGDQYF. The CDR3 DNA reads as TGTGCCAGCAGCTTGGGAGGCGGGGACCAGTACTTC.

The rearrangement joins TRBV5-1 to TRBJ2-3, with D maybe TRBD1 (5 bases). The germline gives CDR1 SGHRS, CDR2 YFSETQ. The CDR3 is made up of 16 amino acids. V lost 0 bases and J lost 2, with 13 bases in between. The CDR3 loop is CASSLEGRLNTDTQYF. The CDR3 DNA is TGCGCCAGCAGCTTGGAGGGGCGGCTGAACACAGATACGCAGTATTTT. The full variable domain, completed using reference TRBV5-1 and TRBJ2-3, is KAGVTQTPRYLIKTRGQQVTLSCSPISGHRSVSWYQQTPGQGLQFLFEYFSETQRNKGNFPGRFSGRQFSNSRSEMNVSTLELGDSALYLCASSLEGRLNTDTQYFGPGTRLTVL.

The rearrangement joins TRBV12-3 or TRBV12-4 to TRBJ1-1; D call uncertain. This CDR3 region has 13 residues. V dropped 0 bases and J dropped 0 bases, with 2 bases sitting between them. The CDR3 protein is CASSLAMNTEAFF. The CDR3, as DNA: TGTGCCAGCAGTTTAGCTATGAACACTGAAGCTTTCTTT.

V is TRBV9 and J is TRBJ2-3, with a weak D call TRBD1 (7 bases). This CDR3 region has 15 residues. The germline V gene has CDR1 SGDLS and CDR2 YYNGEE. Trimming removed 3 bases at V and 2 bases at J, with 13 bases between. The CDR3 nucleotides read TGTGCCAGCAGCGCTACAGGGGACTCCACAGATACGCAGTATTTT. Translation gives CASSATGDSTDTQYF.

This clone was recorded many times. This chain links TRBV19 with TRBJ2-3; TRBD2 matches 7 bases. The CDR3 is 16 residues long. V lost 8 bases, J lost 2 bases, and 13 bases stayed unmatched. From germline, CDR1 is LNHDA and CDR2 SQIVND (reference sequence). Here the CDR3 reads CASSISASGYTDTQYF. CDR3 nucleotides: TGTGCCAGTTCGATATCGGCTAGCGGATACACAGATACGCAGTATTTT.

The genes are TRBV6-2 or TRBV6-3 and TRBJ2-6; a weak D match, TRBD1 (6 bases). Trimming cost V 5 bases and J 2 bases, with 10 bases left between them. Per the germline V gene, CDR1 is MNHEY and CDR2 is SVGEGT. The CDR3 sequence is 15 residues long. The CDR3 loop reads CASSPQGAGANVLTF. CDR3 DNA sequence: TGTGCCAGCAGTCCACAGGGAGCTGGGGCCAACGTCCTGACTTTC.

The J gene is TRBJ1-1, the V gene TRBV27, with D unclear. Germline values: CDR1 MNHEY, CDR2 SMNVEV (reference sequence). The CDR3 loop spans 13 amino acids. V lost 1 base to trimming and J lost 7 bases, with 10 bases between them. The CDR3, as DNA: TGTGCCAGCAGTTTATATGAGGGAGGTGAAGCTTTCTTT. Its protein product is CASSLYEGGEAFF.

The gene calls are TRBV3-1 (or the pseudogene TRBV3-2) and TRBJ1-1, with D perhaps TRBD1 (5 bases). Trimming removed 4 bases at V and 1 base at J, with 22 bases between. CDR3 length: 18 residues. The germline gives CDR1 LGHDT, CDR2 YNNKEL (reference sequence). The CDR3 nucleotides are TGTGCCAGCAGCCCCTCACGACCGGGAGGGGCGAAGAACACTGAAGCTTTCTTT. Protein sequence: CASSPSRPGGAKNTEAFF.

The chain couples TRBV19 to TRBJ2-7; 9 bases line up with TRBD2. CDR3 length equals 17 residues. Germline V CDR1 and CDR2: LNHDA, SQIVND (reference sequence). CDR3 nucleotide sequence: TGTGCCAGTAGTTTCCCCCCGTGCGGGGGGGGCCTCTGTAGGGGACAGGTC. This translates into CASSFPPCGGGLCRGQV.

The chain is built from TRBV24-1 and TRBJ2-2, with 7 bases that match TRBD1. The CDR3 runs to 15 residues. J gave up 4 bases and V 4 bases, and 5 bases lay outside the gene matches. The germline V gene has CDR1 KGHDR and CDR2 SFDVKD. DNA for the CDR3: TGTGCCACCAGTGACCCGGGACAGACCACCGGGGAGCTGTTTTTT. Translation gives CATSDPGQTTGELFF.

This clone turned up a few times. The chain couples TRBV7-9 to TRBJ1-5; possibly TRBD1 for D (6 bases). V dropped 5 bases and J dropped 5 bases, with 16 bases sitting between them. The CDR3 extends over 15 amino acids. Germline V lookup: CDR1 SEHNR, CDR2 FQNEAQ (reference sequence). In DNA form, the CDR3 reads TGTGCCAGCAGCCTTTGGAGACAGGCCCATCAGCCCCAGCATTTT. This gives the protein CASSLWRQAHQPQHF.

The sample holds one count of this clone. The gene calls are TRBV9 and TRBJ2-3; tentatively, D is TRBD2 (7 bases). The V gene lost 0 bases and the J gene lost 5 bases, with 19 bases spanning the gap. Germline CDR1 is SGDLS and CDR2 is YYNGEE. The CDR3 consists of 17 residues. The CDR3 is CASSVAGQGGAQDTQYF. The CDR3 nucleotides read TGTGCCAGCAGCGTAGCCGGTCAAGGGGGGGCCCAAGATACGCAGTATTTT.

This clone appeared once. This sequence joins TRBV7-9 and TRBJ2-7; D is unresolved. This CDR3 is 13 amino acids long. V was shortened by 5 bases and J by 2 bases, with 10 bases between the two germline ends. Germline assignment: CDR1 SEHNR and CDR2 FQNEAQ (reference sequence). CDR3 DNA sequence: TGTGCCAGCAGCGGCCGAGGTACCTACGAGCAGTACTTC. Amino acid sequence: CASSGRGTYEQYF.

The V gene is TRBV10-3, the J gene TRBJ2-3; 8 bases are a match to TRBD2. CDR1 is ENHRY and CDR2 is SYGVKD in the germline V gene. V shed 6 bases, J shed 2 bases, and the junction held 4 bases outside the gene matches. The CDR3 runs to 14 residues. CDR3 nucleotides: TGTGCCATCAGGCCGGGACTAGACACAGATACGCAGTATTTT. Encoded protein: CAIRPGLDTDTQYF.

The chain employs TRBV19 and TRBJ1-2, with D perhaps TRBD1 (5 bases). The CDR3 runs 17 residues. Germline CDR1 is LNHDA and CDR2 is SQIVND (reference sequence). V was trimmed by 3 bases and J by 2 bases, leaving 19 bases between them. The CDR3 DNA follows: TGTGCCAGTAGTATTGTGCTGACAGCTTTGGCAAACTATGGCTACACCTTC. This encodes CASSIVLTALANYGYTF.

This chain links TRBV6-5 with TRBJ1-5; D unclear. Trimming took off 7 bases at V and 6 bases at J, with 7 bases between the two ends. This CDR3 spans 11 amino acids. Germline V lookup: CDR1 MNHEY, CDR2 SVGAGI. This CDR3 reads CASTSSQPQHF. In DNA, the CDR3 is TGTGCCAGCACGTCGTCTCAGCCCCAGCATTTT.